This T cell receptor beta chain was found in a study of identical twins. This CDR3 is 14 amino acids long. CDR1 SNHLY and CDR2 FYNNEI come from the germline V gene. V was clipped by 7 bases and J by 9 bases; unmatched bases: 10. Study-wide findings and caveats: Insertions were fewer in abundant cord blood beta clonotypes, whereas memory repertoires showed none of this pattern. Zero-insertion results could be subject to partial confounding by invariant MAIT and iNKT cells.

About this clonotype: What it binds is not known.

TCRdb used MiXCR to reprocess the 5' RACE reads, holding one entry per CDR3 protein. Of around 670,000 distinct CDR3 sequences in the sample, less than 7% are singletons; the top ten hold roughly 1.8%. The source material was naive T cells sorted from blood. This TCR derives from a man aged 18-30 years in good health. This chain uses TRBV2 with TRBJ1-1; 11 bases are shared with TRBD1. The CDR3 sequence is CASTKGQGVFKAFF. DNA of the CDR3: TGTGCCAGCACCAAGGGACAGGGGGTTTTCAAAGCTTTCTTT.